The 20 T cell receptor beta chains reported below all come from one sample, sequenced in a study of shared clonotypes between healthy human individuals. Selected positively for CCR7 and CD45RO-negative, naive CD8 cells excluded terminally differentiated effector memory CD45RA+ cells. The assay was immunoSEQ multiplex PCR, and TCRdb's table has in-frame clones only and misses some. The repertoire has approximately 1.9 million clones, approximately 92% of them found once; the top ten carry about 1.7%. The source material was naive CD8+ T cells from PBMCs. Source of these receptors: a man between 18 and 35 years old in good health. Some clones in this sample may be carry-over from other donors' samples.

The chain recombines TRBV28 with TRBJ1-1; perhaps TRBD1 as D (5 bases). CDR1 and CDR2 (germline): MDHEN, SYDVKM. The CDR3 covers 15 residues. The V end was cut by 6 bases, the J end by 6 bases, with 20 bases between. The CDR3 loop is CASSPGFEVRPEAFF. CDR3 sequence (DNA): TGTGCCAGCAGCCCAGGGTTTGAGGTAAGGCCTGAAGCTTTCTTT.

This chain joins TRBV7-8 and TRBJ2-1, with D unclear. Trimming shortened V by 2 bases and J by 5 bases, and 13 bases separated the two germline ends. The CDR3 contains 15 residues. The germline CDR1 and CDR2 sequences are SGHVS and FQNEAQ. CDR3 in amino acids: CASSLRPITDNEQFF. As DNA, the CDR3 is TGTGCCAGCAGCTTAAGACCTATAACAGACAATGAGCAGTTCTTC.

Regarding this clone: Other DNA sequences within the sample encode an identical CDR3. The V gene is TRBV27, the J gene TRBJ1-5, with unresolved D. This CDR3 is built from 11 residues. Trimming removed 8 bases from V and 3 bases from J, with 5 bases in between. Germline assignment: CDR1 MNHEY and CDR2 SMNVEV (reference sequence). CDR3 sequence reads: CASGINQPQHF. The CDR3 DNA reads as TGTGCCAGCGGTATCAATCAGCCCCAGCATTTT.

The chain links TRBV9 to TRBJ2-5; 8 nucleotides agree with TRBD1. Trimming cost V 3 bases and J 4 bases; bases outside gene matches: 5. Germline V gene sequence: CDR1 SGDLS, CDR2 YYNGEE. This CDR3 region has 14 residues. Here the CDR3 DNA reads TGTGCCAGCAGCGAGGGAACAGGGGGAGAGACCCAGTACTTC. Amino acid sequence: CASSEGTGGETQYF.

J is TRBJ2-1 and V is TRBV27, with D maybe TRBD2 (5 bases). Germline loops: CDR1 MNHEY, CDR2 SMNVEV (reference sequence). The CDR3 contains 14 residues. The V gene lost 6 bases and the J gene lost 6 bases, with 15 bases spanning the gap. The CDR3 coding sequence is TGTGCCAGCAGCTTCAGCCCTGCGGGCAATGAGCAGTTCTTC. It codes for CASSFSPAGNEQFF.

This chain joins TRBV2 and TRBJ2-7; 9 bases agree with TRBD1. V trimming: 3 bases; J trimming: 6 bases; junction bases outside the gene matches: 9. This CDR3 spans 15 amino acids. Germline loops: CDR1 SNHLY, CDR2 FYNNEI. The CDR3 DNA follows: TGTGCCAGCAGTGAGAGAGGGGACAGGGTGAGCGAGCAGTACTTC. It is translated as CASSERGDRVSEQYF.

As concerns this clone: The identical CDR3 is also encoded by other nucleotide sequences in the sample. This rearrangement joins TRBV6-5 to TRBJ1-1; TRBD1 aligns across 10 bases. This CDR3 is built from 15 residues. Germline V gene data show CDR1 as MNHEY and CDR2 as SVGAGI. V was clipped by 2 bases and J by 5 bases; unmatched bases: 5. The DNA of the CDR3 is TGTGCCAGCAGTTACCCCGGGACAGGGGTGACTGAAGCTTTCTTT. This translates into CASSYPGTGVTEAFF.

The rearrangement links TRBV11-2 to TRBJ2-2; 8 positions match TRBD2. With 5 bases clipped from V and 2 bases from J, the junction kept 7 bases outside the gene matches. Germline V gene data show CDR1 as SGHAT and CDR2 as FQNNGV. The CDR3 has 16 amino acids. The CDR3 is CASSHRLAQNTGELFF. In DNA form, the CDR3 reads TGTGCCAGCAGCCACAGACTAGCGCAAAACACCGGGGAGCTGTTTTTT.

J is TRBJ2-7 and V is TRBV5-1; maybe TRBD2 (5 bases). The germline V gene has CDR1 SGHRS and CDR2 YFSETQ. This CDR3 is built from 14 residues. Deletions cut 2 bases from V and 0 bases from J, with 9 bases between. The CDR3 loop reads CASSFRETSYEQYF. The CDR3 nucleotides are TGCGCCAGCAGCTTTAGGGAGACCTCCTACGAGCAGTACTTC.

This clone appeared a single time. The rearrangement joins TRBV6-4 to TRBJ1-1; no clear D. With 8 bases removed from V and 3 bases from J, the gap between germline ends came to 13 bases. Germline V gene lookup returns CDR1 MRHNA and CDR2 SNTAGT. This CDR3 region has 13 residues. The CDR3 bases are TGTGCCAGCCGAGTGAACACTTACACTGAAGCTTTCTTT. Amino acid sequence: CASRVNTYTEAFF.

The chain is built from TRBV28 and TRBJ1-1, with a tentative D call TRBD1 (5 bases). Germline V gene lookup returns CDR1 MDHEN and CDR2 SYDVKM. This CDR3 region has 16 residues. Trimming shortened V by 3 bases and J by 0 bases, and 14 bases separated the two germline ends. Here the CDR3 DNA reads TGTGCCAGCAGTTTTGGGTATGAGGGGTTGAACACTGAAGCTTTCTTT. Its translation is CASSFGYEGLNTEAFF.

With regard to this clone: A junction boundary mismatches the germline segment, possibly from a read error. The rearrangement uses TRBV5-3 and TRBJ1-3; no firm D call. TRBV5-3 is an open reading frame whose function is uncertain. The CDR3 contains 12 residues. The CDR3 region is CASSYFDNTIYF. In DNA form, the CDR3 reads TGTGCCAGCAGCTACTTTGACAACACCATATATTTT.

This chain uses TRBV29-1 with TRBJ2-1, with D maybe TRBD1 (8 bases). The germline gives CDR1 SQVTM, CDR2 ANQGSEA. V lost 7 bases and J lost 4, with 14 bases in between. CDR3 length: 13 residues. CDR3 sequence (DNA): TGCAGCGCTGGACAGGGAGGGTACAATGAGCAGTTCTTC. Protein sequence: CSAGQGGYNEQFF.

The chain is built from TRBV27 and TRBJ1-2; D may be TRBD1 (5 bases). The CDR3 has 16 residues. Germline values: CDR1 MNHEY, CDR2 SMNVEV (reference sequence). Between the trimmed V and J ends, which lost 4 bases and 0 bases, there was a span of 15 bases. The DNA of the CDR3 is TGTGCCAGCAGTTCCCTTCCGGGGCCTTCTAACTATGGCTACACCTTC. Translated, it gives CASSSLPGPSNYGYTF.

The chain couples TRBV2 to TRBJ2-4; 9 bases line up with TRBD1. V gave up 3 bases and J gave up 8 bases; unmatched junction bases: 11. The germline V gene has CDR1 SNHLY and CDR2 FYNNEI. The CDR3 has 16 amino acids. CDR3 protein: CASSDLTGTGSDIQYF. CDR3 DNA: TGTGCCAGCAGTGATCTTACCGGGACAGGGTCGGACATTCAGTACTTC.

About this clone: Other DNA sequences from this sample encode an identical CDR3 as well. In DNA, the CDR3 is TGTGCCAGCAGCCACCGGGACAGAACTTACGAGCAGTACTTC. Its protein is CASSHRDRTYEQYF. The V gene is TRBV7-9, the J gene TRBJ2-7; 7 bases fit TRBD1. Germline CDR1 is SEHNR and CDR2 is FQNEAQ (reference sequence). V trimming: 5 bases; J trimming: 4 bases; junction bases outside the gene matches: 8. This CDR3 is 14 amino acids long.

The V and J genes are TRBV4-1 and TRBJ2-7; the match to TRBD2 covers 7 bases. In germline, CDR1 is MGHRA, CDR2 YSYEKL. The ends lost 0 bases at V and 0 bases at J; junction bases unmatched: 8. This CDR3 comprises 17 residues. Here the CDR3 DNA reads TGCGCCAGCAGCCAAGAGTCTTCGGCTAGCGGCTCCTACGAGCAGTACTTC. Protein: CASSQESSASGSYEQYF.

The chain carries TRBV6-6 and TRBJ2-1; tentative D call: TRBD2 (6 bases). The V end was cut by 2 bases, the J end by 0 bases, with 11 bases between. The CDR3 is 16 residues long. Germline V gene lookup returns CDR1 MNHNY and CDR2 SVGAGI (reference sequence). This CDR3 reads CASSYGLANSYNEQFF. The CDR3 bases are TGTGCCAGCAGTTACGGTCTAGCGAACTCCTACAATGAGCAGTTCTTC.

The chain recombines TRBV14 with TRBJ2-7; 9 bases match TRBD2. Germline V lookup: CDR1 SGHDN, CDR2 FVKESK. The CDR3 length is 15 residues. Trimming removed 2 bases from V and 4 bases from J; junction bases left unmatched: 6. As DNA, the CDR3 is TGTGCCAGCAGCCAAATCGGGACTAGCTTGTACGAGCAGTACTTC. This gives the protein CASSQIGTSLYEQYF. Filled out from reference TRBV14 and TRBJ2-7, the complete variable domain reads EAGVTQFPSHSVIEKGQTVTLRCDPISGHDNLYWYRRVMGKEIKFLLHFVKESKQDESGMPNNRFLAERTGGTYSTLKVQPAELEDSGVYFCASSQIGTSLYEQYFGPGTRLTVT.

This chain connects TRBV7-8 to TRBJ1-1; possibly TRBD1 for D (5 bases). The V end was cut by 1 base, the J end by 8 bases, with 14 bases between. The CDR3 totals 14 residues. Germline V lookup: CDR1 SGHVS, CDR2 FQNEAQ. The CDR3 sequence is CASSLGLGRGEAFF. The DNA for the CDR3 is TGTGCCAGCAGCTTAGGATTAGGGCGGGGGGAAGCTTTCTTT.